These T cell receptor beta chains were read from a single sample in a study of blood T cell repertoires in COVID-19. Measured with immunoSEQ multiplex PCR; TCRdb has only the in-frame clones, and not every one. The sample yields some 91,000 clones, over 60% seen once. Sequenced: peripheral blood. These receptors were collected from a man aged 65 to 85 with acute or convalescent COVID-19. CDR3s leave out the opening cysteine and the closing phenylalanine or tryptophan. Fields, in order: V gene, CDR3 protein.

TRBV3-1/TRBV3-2,ASSQGRGYGYT
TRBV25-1,ASSGPGEALF
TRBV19,ASSTGTGRGNTEAF
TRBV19,ASSIGEETQY
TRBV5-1,ASSRASDYNEQF
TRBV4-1,ASRPIRLPGQGATGELF
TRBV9,ASSSPAGAPNTGELF
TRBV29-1,SVEDLAGYT
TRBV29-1,SVVRSGNTEAF
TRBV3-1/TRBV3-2,ASSQEEVEDSPLH
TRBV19,ASSWGDQETQY
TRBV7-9,ASSQGHINQPQH
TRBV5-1,ASKGKTEAF
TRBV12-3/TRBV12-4,ASSLLQNEQF
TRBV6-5,ASNRDRSGYGYT
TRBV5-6,ASSEIRDRGSEQF
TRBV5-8,ASRSRGNEQF
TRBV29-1,SVITGGNEKLF
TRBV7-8,ASSLAQGAHYGYT
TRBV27,ASSLAGGLYNEQF
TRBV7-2,ASSSLEVGRLHTDTQY
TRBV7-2,ASSLLGQAEAF
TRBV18,ASSPPDGETQY
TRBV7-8,ASSLLGTGGVSGYT
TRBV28,ASQFIGGKNIQY
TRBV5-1,ASSRGMWETQY
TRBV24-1,ATSDLTASGETQY
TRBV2,ASRDRGISNYGYT
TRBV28,ASSFPGTDYGYT
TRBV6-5,ASSYTSYNEQF
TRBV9,ASRGRGGGGWETQY
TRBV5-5,ASSLYRANTEAF
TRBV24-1,ATADRAPPYNEQF
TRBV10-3,ASRAGGTEAF
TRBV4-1,ASSQPSGFGAKNIQY
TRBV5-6,ASSPGGLGYNSPLH